This record concerns one T cell receptor (beta chain) sequence. No antigen is known for it. There are 16 residues in the CDR3. CDR1 is SGDLS, CDR2 YYNGEE, per germline. The V and J ends lost 1 base and 5 bases, in that order; junction bases with no gene match: 5. The data were taken from a study of OX40 agonist ivuxolimab in advanced cancers. About the research overall: The eligibility criteria allowed prior anti-PD-1, anti-PD-L1 or anti-CTLA-4 therapy, and 30% to 40% had some.

With autoimmune disease history or systemic immunosuppression, patients were excluded. Study-wide points: Some nonresponders also had low normalized T-cell clonal expansion.

Sequencing used immunoSEQ multiplex PCR; TCRdb keeps in-frame clones, though not all of them. Of approximately 90,000 clones listed, roughly 85% are singletons. The chain couples TRBV9 to TRBJ1-5, with 11 nucleotides matching TRBD1. The sequencing here drew on CD4+ or CD8+ T cells sorted from blood, taken in a trial of the OX40 agonist ivuxolimab. This receptor was taken from an adult with an advanced solid tumor such as melanoma, head and neck, liver or kidney cancer. The DNA for the CDR3 is TGTGCCAGCAGCGTAAATCCGGGACAGGGGGATCAGCCCCAGCATTTT. Its translation is CASSVNPGQGDQPQHF.